The 10 T cell receptor gamma chains listed next were all sequenced from one sample in a study of γδ T cells in repeated Plasmodium falciparum infection (dated by TCRdb to the early 2020s). Libraries came from multiplex PCR. Sequencing took place on an Illumina MiSeq. The public reads were reprocessed by TCRdb using CATT, and rows of matching DNA were later combined. The sample table lists approximately 28,000 gamma-chain clones, 3% of them with a count of one. 33% of the sample goes to the ten largest clones. Vgamma9/Vdelta2+ and Vdelta2-negative gammadelta T cell populations were flow-sorted from peripheral blood mononuclear cells for bulk TCR repertoire analysis. The material sequenced was gamma-delta T cells from blood. The receptors were gathered from a pool of human donors (malaria-infected and uninfected, not separated).

This clone was counted many times. This chain connects TRGV3 to TRGJ1 or TRGJ2. With 5 bases clipped from V and 4 bases from J, the junction kept 5 bases outside the gene matches. The germline gives CDR1 VTNTFY, CDR2 YDVSTARD (reference sequence). This CDR3 region has 12 residues. The CDR3 here is CATWAHYYKKLF. In nucleotides, the CDR3 is TGTGCCACCTGGGCTCACTATTATAAGAAACTCTTT.

This clone showed up many times. A far larger clone is off by one base, so a read error is likely. This sample includes further DNA sequences coding for the same CDR3. The gene calls are TRGV2 and TRGJ1 or TRGJ2. The J gene, not given by TCRdb, was assigned here from a germline match of the nucleotide sequence. Germline-derived CDR1 and CDR2 are EGSNGY and YDSYNSKV. V lost 3 bases and J lost 7; bases outside the gene matches: 9. The CDR3 spans 13 residues. CDR3 region: CATWDRLYYKKLF. The CDR3 region has the DNA TGTGCCACCTGGGACCGACTGTACTATAAGAAACTCTTT.

This clone has ten or more counts. This chain's CDR3 is CATWDPQNYYKKLF. CDR3 DNA: TGTGCCACCTGGGATCCACAGAATTATTATAAGAAACTCTTT. The V gene is TRGV4, the J gene TRGJ1 or TRGJ2. The germline CDR1 and CDR2 sequences are EGSTGY and YDSYTSSV. V lost 3 bases, J lost 0 bases, and 5 bases stayed unmatched. The CDR3 is made up of 14 amino acids.

Comment on this clone: The protein TCRdb gives is from a much larger clone and does not agree with this DNA's translation at residue 8, likely a read error; the protein shown here comes from the DNA. CDR3 protein: CALWGTGADYYKKLF. The CDR3 DNA follows: TGTGCCTTGTGGGGGACGGGGGCGGATTATTATAAGAAACTCTTT. The chain carries TRGV9 and TRGJ1 or TRGJ2. TCRdb offers no J gene call, so here the DNA was matched to germline to obtain one. V lost 5 bases to trimming and J lost 2 bases; unmatched junction nucleotides: 12. Germline CDR1 and CDR2: GITISATS and ISYDGTV (reference sequence). The CDR3 totals 15 residues.

This clone was detected many times. Given a far larger clone just one base away, this is likely a sequencing read error. Other DNA sequences of this sample code for an identical CDR3. This rearrangement joins TRGV9 to TRGJ1 or TRGJ2. The J gene comes from matching the DNA to germline here; TCRdb lacks it. The junction had 6 bases not matched to a gene; V was cut back by 6 bases and J by 7 bases. Germline V CDR1 and CDR2: GITISATS, ISYDGTV (reference sequence). The CDR3 loop spans 11 amino acids. The CDR3 spells CALWTYYKKLF. CDR3 sequence (DNA): TGTGCCTTGTGGACCTACTATAAGAAACTCTTT.

This clone was detected a few times. A read error likely explains this, since a far larger clone differs by one base. Distinct nucleotide sequences in the sample also encode this CDR3. The CDR3 loop reads CATWEIKKLF. The CDR3 DNA reads TGTGCCACCTGGGAAATCAAGAAACTCTTT. The chain joins TRGV2 to TRGJ1 or TRGJ2. The J gene, not given by TCRdb, was assigned here from a germline match of the nucleotide sequence. With V trimmed by 4 bases and J by 10 bases, 4 bases remained unmatched. This CDR3 is built from 10 residues. Per germline, CDR1 EGSNGY and CDR2 YDSYNSKV.

This clone rates as medium-sized. The junction and the germline gene differ at one end; a read error may be behind it. V and J are TRGV9 and TRGJ1 or TRGJ2. Germline loops: CDR1 GITISATS, CDR2 ISYDGTV (reference sequence). This CDR3 is built from 13 residues. The CDR3 is CALWVVNYYKKLF. In nucleotides, the CDR3 is TGTGCCTTGTGGGTGGTGAATTATTATAAGAAACTCTTT.

About this clone itself: TCRdb records a much larger clone's protein for this DNA, with a difference at residue 10 that likely arises from a read error; the protein given is the translation of the DNA. The chain joins TRGV9 to TRGJP2. The J gene was missing in TCRdb and was found by matching the end of the DNA to germline. The germline V gene has CDR1 GITISATS and CDR2 ISYDGTV (reference sequence). The CDR3 consists of 15 residues. CDR3 region: CALWEGSSSGWIKTF. CDR3 bases: TGTGCCTTGTGGGAGGGATCTAGTAGTGGTTGGATCAAGACGTTT.

This clone was detected only a few times. The amino acid sequence in TCRdb belongs to a much larger clone and departs from this DNA's translation at residue 15, likely a sequencing read error; the sequence shown is translated from the DNA. No J gene was named, though the V gene is TRGV9. The CDR3 extends over 17 amino acids. In germline, CDR1 is GITISATS, CDR2 ISYDGTV (reference sequence). The CDR3 spells CALWAKKTERRDWIETF. Written as DNA, the CDR3 is TGTGCCTTGTGGGCAAAAAAAACGGAGAGGAGGGATTGGATCGAGACGTTT.

To note about this clone: TCRdb's entry gives the protein of a much larger clone, which mismatches this DNA's translation at residue 12, likely from a read error; the protein reported here is translated from the DNA. This chain joins TRGV9 and TRGJP. Here the J gene was assigned by germline matching of the DNA, as TCRdb has none. Looked up from germline, CDR1 is GITISATS and CDR2 is ISYDGTV (reference sequence). This CDR3 spans 15 amino acids. DNA of the CDR3: TGTGCCTTGTGGACATTAGAGTTGGGCAAAAAAAGCAAGGTATTT. Translated, it gives CALWTLELGKKSKVF.